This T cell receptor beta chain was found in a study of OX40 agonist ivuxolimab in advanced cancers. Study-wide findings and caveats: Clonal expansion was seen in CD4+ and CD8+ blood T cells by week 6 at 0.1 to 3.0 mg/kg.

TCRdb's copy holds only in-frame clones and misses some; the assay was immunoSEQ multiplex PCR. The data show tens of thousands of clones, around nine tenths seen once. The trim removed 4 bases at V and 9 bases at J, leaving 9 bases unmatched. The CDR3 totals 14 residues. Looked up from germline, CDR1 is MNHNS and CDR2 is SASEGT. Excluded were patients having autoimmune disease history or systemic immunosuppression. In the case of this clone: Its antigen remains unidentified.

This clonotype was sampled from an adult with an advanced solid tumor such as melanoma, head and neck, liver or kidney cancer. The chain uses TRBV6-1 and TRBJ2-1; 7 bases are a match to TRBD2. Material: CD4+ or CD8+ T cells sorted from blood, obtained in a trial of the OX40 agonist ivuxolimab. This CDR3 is CASSGGLGVSEQFF. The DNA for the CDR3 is TGTGCCAGCAGTGGCGGACTAGGGGTTAGTGAGCAGTTCTTC.